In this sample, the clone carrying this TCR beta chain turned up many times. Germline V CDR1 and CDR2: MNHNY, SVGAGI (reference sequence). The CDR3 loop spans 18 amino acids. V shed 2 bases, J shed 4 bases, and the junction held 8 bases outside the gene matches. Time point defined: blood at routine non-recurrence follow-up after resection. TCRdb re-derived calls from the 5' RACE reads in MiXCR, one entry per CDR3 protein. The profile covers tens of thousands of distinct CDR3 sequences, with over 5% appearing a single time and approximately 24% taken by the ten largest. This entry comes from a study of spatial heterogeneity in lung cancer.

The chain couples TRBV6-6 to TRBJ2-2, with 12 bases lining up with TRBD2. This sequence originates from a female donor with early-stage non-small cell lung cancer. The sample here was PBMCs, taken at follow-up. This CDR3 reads CASSYPRLAGVVTGELFF. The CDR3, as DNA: TGTGCCAGCAGTTACCCCAGACTAGCGGGAGTTGTCACCGGGGAGCTGTTTTTT.